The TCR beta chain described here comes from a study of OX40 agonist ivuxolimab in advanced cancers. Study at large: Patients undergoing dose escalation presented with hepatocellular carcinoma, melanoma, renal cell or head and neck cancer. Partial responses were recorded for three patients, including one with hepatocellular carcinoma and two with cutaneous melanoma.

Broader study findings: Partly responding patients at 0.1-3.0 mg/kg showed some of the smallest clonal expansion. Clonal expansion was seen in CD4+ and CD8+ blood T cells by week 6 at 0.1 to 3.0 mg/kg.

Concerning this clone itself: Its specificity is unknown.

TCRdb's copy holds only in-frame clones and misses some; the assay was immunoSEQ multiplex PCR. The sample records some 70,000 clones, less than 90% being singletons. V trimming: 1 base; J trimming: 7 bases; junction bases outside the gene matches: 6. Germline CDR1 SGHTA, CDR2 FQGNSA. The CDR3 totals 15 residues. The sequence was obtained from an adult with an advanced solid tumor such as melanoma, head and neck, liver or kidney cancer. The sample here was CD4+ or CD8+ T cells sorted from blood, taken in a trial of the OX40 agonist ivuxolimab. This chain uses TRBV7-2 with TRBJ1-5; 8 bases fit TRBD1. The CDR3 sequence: CASSLGTGLGQPQHF. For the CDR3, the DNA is TGTGCCAGCAGCTTAGGGACAGGGCTCGGGCAGCCCCAGCATTTT.